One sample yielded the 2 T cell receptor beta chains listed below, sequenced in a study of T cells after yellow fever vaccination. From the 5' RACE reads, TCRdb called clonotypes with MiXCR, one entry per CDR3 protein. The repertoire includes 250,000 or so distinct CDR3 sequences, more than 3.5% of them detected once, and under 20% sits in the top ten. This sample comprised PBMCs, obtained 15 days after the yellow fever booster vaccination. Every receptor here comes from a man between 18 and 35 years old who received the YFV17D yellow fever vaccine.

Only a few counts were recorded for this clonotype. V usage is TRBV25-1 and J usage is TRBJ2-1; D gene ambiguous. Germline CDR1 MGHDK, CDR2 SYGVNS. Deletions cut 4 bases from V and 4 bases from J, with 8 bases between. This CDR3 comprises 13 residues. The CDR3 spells CASSAQRYNEQFF. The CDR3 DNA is TGTGCCAGCAGTGCCCAGCGATACAATGAGCAGTTCTTC.

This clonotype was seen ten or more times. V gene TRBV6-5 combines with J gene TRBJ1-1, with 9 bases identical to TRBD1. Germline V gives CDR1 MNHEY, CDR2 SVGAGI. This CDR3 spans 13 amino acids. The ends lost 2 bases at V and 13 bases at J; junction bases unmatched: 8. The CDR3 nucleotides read TGTGCCAGCAGTTACGGAGGACAGGGGAAATTTTTCTTT. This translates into CASSYGGQGKFFF.